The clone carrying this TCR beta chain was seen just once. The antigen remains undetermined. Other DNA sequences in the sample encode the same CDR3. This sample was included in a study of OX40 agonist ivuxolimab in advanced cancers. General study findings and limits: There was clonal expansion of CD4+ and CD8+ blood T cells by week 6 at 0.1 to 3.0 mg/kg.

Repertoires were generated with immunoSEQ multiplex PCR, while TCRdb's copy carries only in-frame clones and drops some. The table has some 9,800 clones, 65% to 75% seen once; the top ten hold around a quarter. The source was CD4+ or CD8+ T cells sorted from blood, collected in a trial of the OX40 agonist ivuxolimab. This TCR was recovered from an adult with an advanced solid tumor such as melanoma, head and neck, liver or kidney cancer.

The CDR3 nucleotides read TGTGCCAGCAGCTTAGCGAGCGGACGGGGCTATGGCTACACCTTC. Encoded protein: CASSLASGRGYGYTF. The V gene is TRBV7-8, the J gene TRBJ1-2; D is unclear. Trimming left V 0 bases short and J 4 bases short, with 12 bases between. Germline V gene lookup returns CDR1 SGHVS and CDR2 FQNEAQ. CDR3 length equals 15 residues.